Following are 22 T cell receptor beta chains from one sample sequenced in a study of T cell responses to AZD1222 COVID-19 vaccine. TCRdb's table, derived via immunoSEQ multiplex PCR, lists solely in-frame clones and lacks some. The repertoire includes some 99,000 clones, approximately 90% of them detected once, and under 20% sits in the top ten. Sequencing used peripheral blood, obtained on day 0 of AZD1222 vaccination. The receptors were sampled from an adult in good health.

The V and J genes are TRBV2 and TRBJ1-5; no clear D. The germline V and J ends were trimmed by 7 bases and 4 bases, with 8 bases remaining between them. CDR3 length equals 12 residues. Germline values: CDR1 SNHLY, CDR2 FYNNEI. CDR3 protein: CASKALNQPQHF. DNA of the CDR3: TGTGCCAGCAAGGCTTTAAATCAGCCCCAGCATTTT.

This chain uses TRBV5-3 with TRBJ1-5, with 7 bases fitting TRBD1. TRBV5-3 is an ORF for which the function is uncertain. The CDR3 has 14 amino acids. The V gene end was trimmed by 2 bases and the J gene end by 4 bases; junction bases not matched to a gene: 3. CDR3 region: CARSFRGWNQPQHF. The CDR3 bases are TGTGCCAGAAGCTTCAGGGGGTGGAATCAGCCCCAGCATTTT.

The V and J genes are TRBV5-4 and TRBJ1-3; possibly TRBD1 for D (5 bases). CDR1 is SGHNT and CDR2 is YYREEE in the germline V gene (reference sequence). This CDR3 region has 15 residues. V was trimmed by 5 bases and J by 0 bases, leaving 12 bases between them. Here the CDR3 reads CASSSTALSGNTIYF. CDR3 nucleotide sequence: TGTGCCAGCAGTTCGACAGCACTCTCTGGAAACACCATATATTTT.

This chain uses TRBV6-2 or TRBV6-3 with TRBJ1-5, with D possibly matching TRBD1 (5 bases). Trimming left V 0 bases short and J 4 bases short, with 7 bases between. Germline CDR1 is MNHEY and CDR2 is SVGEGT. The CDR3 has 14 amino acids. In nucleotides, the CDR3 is TGTGCCAGCAGTTACTCGGGGGGGAATCAGCCCCAGCATTTT. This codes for CASSYSGGNQPQHF.

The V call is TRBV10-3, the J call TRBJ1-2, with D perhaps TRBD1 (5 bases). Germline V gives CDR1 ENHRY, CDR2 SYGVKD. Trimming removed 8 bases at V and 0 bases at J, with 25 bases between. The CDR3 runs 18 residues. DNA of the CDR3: TGTGCCATCCCGGCAGGGCCGGTGGGGACCTCAGCTAACTATGGCTACACCTTC. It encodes CAIPAGPVGTSANYGYTF.

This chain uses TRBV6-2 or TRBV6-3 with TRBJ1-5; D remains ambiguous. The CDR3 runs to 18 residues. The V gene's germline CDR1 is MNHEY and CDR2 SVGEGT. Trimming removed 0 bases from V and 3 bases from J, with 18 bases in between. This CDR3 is CASSYSKLGLPSNQPQHF. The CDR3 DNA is TGTGCCAGCAGTTACTCTAAATTGGGCCTTCCTTCCAATCAGCCCCAGCATTTT.

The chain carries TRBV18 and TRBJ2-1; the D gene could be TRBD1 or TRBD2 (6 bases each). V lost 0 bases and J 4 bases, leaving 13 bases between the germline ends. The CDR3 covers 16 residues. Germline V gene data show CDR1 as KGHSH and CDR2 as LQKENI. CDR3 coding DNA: TGTGCCAGCTCACCACCGAGGGGGACTTCTTACAATGAGCAGTTCTTC. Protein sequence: CASSPPRGTSYNEQFF.

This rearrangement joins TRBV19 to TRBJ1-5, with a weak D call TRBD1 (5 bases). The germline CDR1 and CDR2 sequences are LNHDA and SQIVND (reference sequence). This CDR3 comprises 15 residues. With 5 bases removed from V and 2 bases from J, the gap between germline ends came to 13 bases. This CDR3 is CASSLGAGGNQPQHF. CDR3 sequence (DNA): TGTGCCAGTAGTCTCGGGGCGGGGGGCAATCAGCCCCAGCATTTT.

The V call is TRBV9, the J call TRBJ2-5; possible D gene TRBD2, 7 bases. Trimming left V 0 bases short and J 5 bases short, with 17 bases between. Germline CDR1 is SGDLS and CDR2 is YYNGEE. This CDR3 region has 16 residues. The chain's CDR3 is CASSVDLGGDTETQYF. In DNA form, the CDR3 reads TGTGCCAGCAGCGTAGATTTGGGAGGGGACACCGAGACCCAGTACTTC.

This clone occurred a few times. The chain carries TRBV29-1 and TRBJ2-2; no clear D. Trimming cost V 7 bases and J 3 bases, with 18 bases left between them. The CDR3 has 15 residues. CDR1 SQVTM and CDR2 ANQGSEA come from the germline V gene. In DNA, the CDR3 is TGCAGCGGAGACCCCCGTGGTTTTGACACCGGGGAGCTGTTTTTT. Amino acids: CSGDPRGFDTGELFF.

The CDR3 DNA reads as TGTGCCAGCAGATTAAACCGGGACAGTTCCGAAGCTTTCTTT. Its translation is CASRLNRDSSEAFF. This chain links TRBV6-4 with TRBJ1-1; TRBD1 aligns across 7 bases. Per germline, CDR1 MRHNA and CDR2 SNTAGT. The V gene end was trimmed by 6 bases and the J gene end by 8 bases; junction bases not matched to a gene: 12. The CDR3 extends over 14 amino acids.

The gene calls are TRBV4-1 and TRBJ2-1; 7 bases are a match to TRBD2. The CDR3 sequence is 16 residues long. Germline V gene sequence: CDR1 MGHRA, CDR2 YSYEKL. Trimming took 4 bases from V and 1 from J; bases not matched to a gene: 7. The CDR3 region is CASSREDGGSYNEQFF. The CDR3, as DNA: TGCGCCAGCAGCCGCGAGGACGGGGGGTCCTACAATGAGCAGTTCTTC.

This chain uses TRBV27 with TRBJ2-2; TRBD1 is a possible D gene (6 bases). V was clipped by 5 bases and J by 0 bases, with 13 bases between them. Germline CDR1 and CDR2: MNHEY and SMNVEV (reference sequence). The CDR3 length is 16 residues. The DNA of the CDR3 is TGTGCCAGCAGTGCCTGGGGGCAGCCGAACACCGGGGAGCTGTTTTTT. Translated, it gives CASSAWGQPNTGELFF.

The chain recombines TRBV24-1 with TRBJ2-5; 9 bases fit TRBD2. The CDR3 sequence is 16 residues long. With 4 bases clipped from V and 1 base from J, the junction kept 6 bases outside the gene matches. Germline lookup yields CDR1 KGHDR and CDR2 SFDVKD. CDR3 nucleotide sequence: TGTGCCACCAGTGACCCCGGACTAGCGCCCCAAGAGACCCAGTACTTC. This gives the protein CATSDPGLAPQETQYF.

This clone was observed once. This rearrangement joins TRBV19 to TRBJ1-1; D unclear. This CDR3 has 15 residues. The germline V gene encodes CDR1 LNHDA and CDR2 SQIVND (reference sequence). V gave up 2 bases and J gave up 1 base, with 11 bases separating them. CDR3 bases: TGTGCCAGTAGTATATTCGGTACCGCGAACACTGAAGCTTTCTTT. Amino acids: CASSIFGTANTEAFF.

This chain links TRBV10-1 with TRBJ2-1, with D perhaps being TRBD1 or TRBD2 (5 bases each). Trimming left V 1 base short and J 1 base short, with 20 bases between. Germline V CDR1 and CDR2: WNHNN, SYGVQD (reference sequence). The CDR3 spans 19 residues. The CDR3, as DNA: TGCGCCAGCAGTGAGTTGGGGGAAATGGGGCTAGGGTCCTACAATGAGCAGTTCTTC. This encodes CASSELGEMGLGSYNEQFF.

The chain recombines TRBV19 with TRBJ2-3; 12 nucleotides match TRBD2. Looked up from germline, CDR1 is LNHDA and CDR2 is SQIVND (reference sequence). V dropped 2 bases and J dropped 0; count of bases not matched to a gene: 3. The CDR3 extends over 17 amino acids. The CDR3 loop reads CASSIPGLAGSTDTQYF. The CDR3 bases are TGTGCCAGTAGTATACCAGGACTAGCGGGGAGCACAGATACGCAGTATTTT.

The CDR3 bases are TGTGCCAGCAGTGGAGGACTAGCGGGTCCCTTTGGGCAGTTCTTC. Translation: CASSGGLAGPFGQFF. This chain joins TRBV2 and TRBJ2-1; 11 bases are shared with TRBD2. Germline V gene lookup returns CDR1 SNHLY and CDR2 FYNNEI. CDR3 length: 15 residues. The trim removed 4 bases at V and 12 bases at J, leaving 11 bases unmatched. The variable domain in full, completed from reference TRBV2 and TRBJ2-1, reads EPEVTQTPSHQVTQMGQEVILRCVPISNHLYFYWYRQILGQKVEFLVSFYNNEISEKSEIFDDQFSVERPDGSNFTLKIRSTKLEDSAMYFCASSGGLAGPFGQFFGPGTRLTVL.

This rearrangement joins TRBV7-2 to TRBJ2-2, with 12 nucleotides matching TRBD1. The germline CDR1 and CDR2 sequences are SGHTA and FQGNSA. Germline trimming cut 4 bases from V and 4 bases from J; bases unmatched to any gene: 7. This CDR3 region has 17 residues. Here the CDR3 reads CASSYGRDRGPTGELFF. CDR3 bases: TGTGCCAGCAGCTATGGCCGGGACAGGGGGCCCACCGGGGAGCTGTTTTTT.

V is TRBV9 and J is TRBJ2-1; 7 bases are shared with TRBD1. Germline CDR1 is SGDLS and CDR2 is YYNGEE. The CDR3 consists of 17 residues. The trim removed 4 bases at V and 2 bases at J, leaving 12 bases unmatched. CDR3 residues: CASSSPKEGGPYNEQFF. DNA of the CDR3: TGTGCCAGCAGCTCCCCCAAGGAAGGGGGCCCCTACAATGAGCAGTTCTTC.

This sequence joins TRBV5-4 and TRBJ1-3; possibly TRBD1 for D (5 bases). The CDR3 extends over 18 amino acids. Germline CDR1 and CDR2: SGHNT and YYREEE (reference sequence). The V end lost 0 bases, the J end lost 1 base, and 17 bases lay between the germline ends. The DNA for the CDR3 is TGTGCCAGCAGCTTGGGATCGCAGGGCCAGGCGTCTGGAAACACCATATATTTT. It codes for CASSLGSQGQASGNTIYF.

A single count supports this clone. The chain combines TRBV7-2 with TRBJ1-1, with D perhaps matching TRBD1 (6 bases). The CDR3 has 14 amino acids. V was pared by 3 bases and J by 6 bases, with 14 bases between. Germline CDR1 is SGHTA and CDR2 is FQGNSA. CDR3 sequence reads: CASSLGGKGAEAFF. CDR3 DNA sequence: TGTGCCAGCAGCTTGGGAGGGAAGGGGGCTGAAGCTTTCTTT.